This TCR beta chain was documented in a study of T cell responses to AZD1222 COVID-19 vaccine. General study findings and limits: It was only after the peak T cell response that any repertoires were sampled. White British ancestry dominated among donors, who included more females, and clonal diversity was possibly underestimated.

A word on this clone: Its antigen is not known.

Here immunoSEQ multiplex PCR was the method, and the copy in TCRdb shows in-frame clones only, minus some. The data hold over 120,000 clones, with 93% observed a single time. Germline CDR1 reads MNHEY; CDR2 reads SVGAGI. CDR3 size: 13 residues. Trimming cost V 7 bases and J 2 bases, with 9 bases left between them. The TCR comes from an adult in good health. The V call is TRBV6-5, the J call TRBJ1-3; D remains ambiguous. The material sequenced was peripheral blood, taken on day 0 of AZD1222 vaccination. For the CDR3, the DNA is TGTGCCAGCACGGACCGACCTGGAAACACCATATATTTT. This codes for CASTDRPGNTIYF.